Below are 7 T cell receptor beta chains sequenced from a single sample in a study of vaccination and CD4 T cells after COVID-19. Treatment in this sample: approximately 11-day PBMC culture with coronavirus spike peptide pools or control peptides (ViraFEST assay). Gathered ahead of the COVID-19 pandemic (2011-2018) were the CD4+ T cells of the unexposed donor. Once obtained from cultured CD4+ T cells, the DNA was sequenced using the Oncomine TCR Beta short-read assay. One entry per CDR3 protein, called by TCRdb with MiXCR from the PCR reads. The data hold several thousand distinct CDR3 sequences, with roughly 50% observed a single time. No cognate antigen is known for these TCRs. The source material was CD4+ T cells from blood, cultured in vitro. The source is a human donor in good health.

This chain links TRBV14 with TRBJ2-2; the D gene is possibly TRBD2 (6 bases). The CDR3 runs 16 residues. Germline V gene sequence: CDR1 SGHDN, CDR2 FVKESK. Trimming took off 4 bases at V and 5 bases at J, with 17 bases between the two ends. CDR3 sequence: CASSPRTGVGTGELFF. CDR3 DNA: TGTGCCAGCAGCCCGCGAACGGGAGTGGGGACCGGGGAGCTGTTTTTT.

V gene TRBV2 combines with J gene TRBJ1-1; TRBD1 is a possible D gene (6 bases). CDR1 and CDR2 (germline): SNHLY, FYNNEI. CDR3 length: 14 residues. Trimming stripped 1 base from V and 1 base from J, with 7 bases between. CDR3: CASSEGRGNTEAFF. The CDR3 DNA follows: TGTGCCAGCAGTGAAGGCAGGGGGAACACTGAAGCTTTCTTT. Looking up the rest from reference TRBV2 and TRBJ1-1 gives the full variable domain: EPEVTQTPSHQVTQMGQEVILRCVPISNHLYFYWYRQILGQKVEFLVSFYNNEISEKSEIFDDQFSVERPDGSNFTLKIRSTKLEDSAMYFCASSEGRGNTEAFFGQGTRLTVV.

The chain employs TRBV19 and TRBJ2-5; 11 bases line up with TRBD2. V shed 2 bases, J shed 2 bases, and the junction held 7 bases outside the gene matches. Germline V gene data show CDR1 as LNHDA and CDR2 as SQIVND (reference sequence). The CDR3 totals 17 residues. The CDR3 reads CASSIKGLAGGQETQYF. DNA for the CDR3: TGTGCCAGTAGTATAAAAGGCCTAGCGGGGGGTCAAGAGACCCAGTACTTC.

The chain joins TRBV6-1 to TRBJ1-2; TRBD1 agrees at 10 bases. The J segment lost 8 bases and the V segment lost 6 bases, leaving 6 bases of the junction unmatched. CDR1 is MNHNS and CDR2 is SASEGT in the germline V gene. The CDR3 extends over 13 amino acids. The CDR3 loop is CASSSTGGVGYTF. The CDR3 nucleotides are TGTGCCAGCAGCTCGACAGGGGGCGTGGGCTACACCTTC.

This clonotype was detected a few times. The gene calls are TRBV20-1 and TRBJ1-2, with unresolved D. The CDR3 length is 13 residues. Trimming removed 3 bases from V and 3 bases from J, with 11 bases in between. Germline loops: CDR1 DFQATT, CDR2 SNEGSKA (reference sequence). CDR3 protein: CSASFGEDYGYTF. CDR3 DNA sequence: TGCAGTGCTAGTTTTGGGGAAGACTATGGCTACACCTTC.

The V call is TRBV7-3, the J call TRBJ2-2, with no clear D. The V end lost 4 bases, the J end lost 4 bases, and 7 bases lay between the germline ends. CDR3 length equals 13 residues. Germline V gene sequence: CDR1 SGHTA, CDR2 FQGTGA. The CDR3 region is CASSSYSTGELFF. In nucleotides, the CDR3 is TGTGCCAGCAGCTCGTACAGCACCGGGGAGCTGTTTTTT.

This clonotype was counted a few times. CDR3 residues: CASSLIPTGSTEAFF. The CDR3 DNA reads as TGTGCCAGCAGCTTGATCCCGACAGGGAGCACTGAAGCTTTCTTT. The chain combines TRBV5-4 with TRBJ1-1; 7 bases line up with TRBD1. The CDR3 is 15 amino acids. Germline V CDR1 and CDR2: SGHNT, YYREEE (reference sequence). V dropped 1 base and J dropped 4; count of bases not matched to a gene: 7.